This TCR beta chain is drawn from a study of identical twins. Germline V gene lookup returns CDR1 SGHDN and CDR2 FVKESK. V was clipped by 5 bases and J by 3 bases, with 17 bases between them. The CDR3 runs 15 residues. Findings and limits, study-wide: Cord blood beta clonotypes that were abundant carried fewer insertions, and memory repertoires showed no such trend.

From the 5' RACE reads, TCRdb called clonotypes with MiXCR, one entry per CDR3 protein. Here the sample spans about 240,000 distinct CDR3 sequences, 10% being singletons. This clonotype was found many times. What it binds is unknown. Sequencing was performed on memory T cells sorted from blood. This TCR was sampled from a middle-aged man in good health. This chain joins TRBV14 and TRBJ2-7; D unclear. The CDR3 DNA reads TGTGCCAGCAGCATGGGCCTTGGAGCGTACTACGAGCAGTACTTC. Protein sequence: CASSMGLGAYYEQYF.